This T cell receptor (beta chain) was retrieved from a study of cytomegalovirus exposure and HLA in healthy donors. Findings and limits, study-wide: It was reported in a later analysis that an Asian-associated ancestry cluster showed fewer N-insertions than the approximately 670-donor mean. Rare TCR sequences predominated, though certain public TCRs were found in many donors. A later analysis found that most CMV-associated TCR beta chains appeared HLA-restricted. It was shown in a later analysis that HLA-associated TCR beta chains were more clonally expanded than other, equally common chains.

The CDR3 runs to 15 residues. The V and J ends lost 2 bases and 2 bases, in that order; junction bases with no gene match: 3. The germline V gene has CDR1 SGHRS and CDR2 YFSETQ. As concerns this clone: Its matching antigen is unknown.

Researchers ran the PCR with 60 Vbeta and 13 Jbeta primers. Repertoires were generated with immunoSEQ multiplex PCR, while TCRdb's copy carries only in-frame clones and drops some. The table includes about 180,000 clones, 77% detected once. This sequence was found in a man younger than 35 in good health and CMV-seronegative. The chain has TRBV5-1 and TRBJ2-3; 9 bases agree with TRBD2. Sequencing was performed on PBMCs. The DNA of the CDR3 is TGCGCCAGCAGCTTATCTAGCGGGAACACAGATACGCAGTATTTT. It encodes CASSLSSGNTDTQYF.